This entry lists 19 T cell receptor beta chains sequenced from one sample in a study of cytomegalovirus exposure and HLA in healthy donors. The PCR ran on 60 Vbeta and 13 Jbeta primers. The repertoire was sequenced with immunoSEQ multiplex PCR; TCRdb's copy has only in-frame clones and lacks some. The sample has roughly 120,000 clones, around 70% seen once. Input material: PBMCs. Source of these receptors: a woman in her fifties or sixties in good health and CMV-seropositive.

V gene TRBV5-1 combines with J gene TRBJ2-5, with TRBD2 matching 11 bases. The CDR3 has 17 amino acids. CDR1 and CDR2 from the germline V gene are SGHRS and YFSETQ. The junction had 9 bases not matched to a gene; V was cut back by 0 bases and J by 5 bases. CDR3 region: CASSLAHSGGAGETQYF. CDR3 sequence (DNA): TGCGCCAGCAGCTTGGCCCATAGCGGGGGGGCCGGGGAGACCCAGTACTTC.

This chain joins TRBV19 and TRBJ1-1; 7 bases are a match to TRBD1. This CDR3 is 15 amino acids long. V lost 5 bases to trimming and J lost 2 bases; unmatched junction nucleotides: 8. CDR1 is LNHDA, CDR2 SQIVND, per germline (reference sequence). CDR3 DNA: TGTGCCAGTAGTGGACACAGGGGCGTTAACACTGAAGCTTTCTTT. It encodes CASSGHRGVNTEAFF.

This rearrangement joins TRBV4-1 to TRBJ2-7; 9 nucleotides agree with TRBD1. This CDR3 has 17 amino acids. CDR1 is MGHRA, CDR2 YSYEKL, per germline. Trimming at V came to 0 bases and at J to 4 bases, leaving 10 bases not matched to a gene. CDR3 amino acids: CASSQEFPGQGTYEQYF. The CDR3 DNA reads TGCGCCAGCAGCCAAGAGTTTCCGGGACAGGGAACGTACGAGCAGTACTTC.

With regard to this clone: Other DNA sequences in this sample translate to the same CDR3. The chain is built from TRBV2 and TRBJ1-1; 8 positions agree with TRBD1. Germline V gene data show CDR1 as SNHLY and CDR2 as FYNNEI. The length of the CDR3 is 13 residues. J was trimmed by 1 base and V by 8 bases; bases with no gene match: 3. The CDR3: CASSGQGNTEAFF. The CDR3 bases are TGTGCCAGCTCCGGACAGGGGAACACTGAAGCTTTCTTT.

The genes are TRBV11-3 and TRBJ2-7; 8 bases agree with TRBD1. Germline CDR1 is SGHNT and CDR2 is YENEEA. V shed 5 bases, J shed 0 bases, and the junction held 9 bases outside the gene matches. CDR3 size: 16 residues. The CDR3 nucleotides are TGTGCCAGCAGCCCAGGGGGCATTCCGAGCTCCTACGAGCAGTACTTC. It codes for CASSPGGIPSSYEQYF.

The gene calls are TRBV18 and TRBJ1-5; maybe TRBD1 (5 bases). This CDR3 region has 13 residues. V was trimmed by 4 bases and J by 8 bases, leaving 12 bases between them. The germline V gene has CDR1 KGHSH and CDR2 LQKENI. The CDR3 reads CASSQGVVEPQHF. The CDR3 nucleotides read TGTGCCAGCTCACAAGGGGTAGTAGAGCCCCAGCATTTT.

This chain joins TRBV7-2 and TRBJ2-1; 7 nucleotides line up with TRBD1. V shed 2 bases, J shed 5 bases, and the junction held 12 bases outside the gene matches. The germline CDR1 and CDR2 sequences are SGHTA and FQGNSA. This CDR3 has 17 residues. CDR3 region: CASSLIGETGLDNEQFF. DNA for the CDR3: TGTGCCAGCAGCTTAATAGGAGAGACAGGGTTGGACAATGAGCAGTTCTTC. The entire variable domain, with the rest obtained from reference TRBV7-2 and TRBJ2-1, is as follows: GAGVSQSPSNKVTEKGKDVELRCDPISGHTALYWYRQSLGQGLEFLIYFQGNSAPDKSGLPSDRFSAERTGGSVSTLTIQRTQQEDSAVYLCASSLIGETGLDNEQFFGPGTRLTVL.

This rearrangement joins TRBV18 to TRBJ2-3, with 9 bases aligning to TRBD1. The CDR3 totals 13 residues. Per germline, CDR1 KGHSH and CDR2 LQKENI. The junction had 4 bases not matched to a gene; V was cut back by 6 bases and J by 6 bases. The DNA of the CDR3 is TGTGCCAGCTCCCGAGACAGGGGGGATACGCAGTATTTT. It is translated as CASSRDRGDTQYF.

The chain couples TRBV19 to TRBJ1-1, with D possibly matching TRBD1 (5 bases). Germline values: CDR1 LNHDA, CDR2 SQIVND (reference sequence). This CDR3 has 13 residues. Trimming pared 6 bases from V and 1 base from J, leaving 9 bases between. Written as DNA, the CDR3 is TGTGCCAGTAGGAACACAGGGAACACTGAAGCTTTCTTT. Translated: CASRNTGNTEAFF.

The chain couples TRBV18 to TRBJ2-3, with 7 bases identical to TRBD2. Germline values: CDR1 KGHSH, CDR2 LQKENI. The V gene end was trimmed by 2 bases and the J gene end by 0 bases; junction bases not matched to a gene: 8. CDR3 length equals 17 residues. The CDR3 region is CASSPNLLAASTDTQYF. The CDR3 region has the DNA TGTGCCAGCTCACCAAATCTCCTAGCGGCTAGCACAGATACGCAGTATTTT.

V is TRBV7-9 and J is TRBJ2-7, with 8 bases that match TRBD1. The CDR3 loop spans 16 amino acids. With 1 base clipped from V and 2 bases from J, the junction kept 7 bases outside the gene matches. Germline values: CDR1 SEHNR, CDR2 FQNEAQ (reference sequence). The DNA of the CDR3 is TGTGCCAGCAGCTTAGGTGCAGGGGGCATCCCCTACGAGCAGTACTTC. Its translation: CASSLGAGGIPYEQYF.

This chain's CDR3 is CASSLGGYSYEQYF. The CDR3 DNA is TGCGCCAGCAGCTTGGGCGGGTACTCCTACGAGCAGTACTTC. This chain links TRBV5-1 with TRBJ2-7; tentatively, D is TRBD2 (5 bases). CDR3 size: 14 residues. The V end lost 0 bases, the J end lost 0 bases, and 7 bases lay between the germline ends. Per germline, CDR1 SGHRS and CDR2 YFSETQ.

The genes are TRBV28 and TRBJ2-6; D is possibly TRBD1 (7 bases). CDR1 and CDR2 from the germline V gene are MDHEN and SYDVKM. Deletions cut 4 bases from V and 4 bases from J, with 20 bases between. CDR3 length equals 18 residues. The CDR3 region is CASSWAGGGSQGANVLTF. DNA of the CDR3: TGTGCCAGCAGTTGGGCAGGGGGAGGATCTCAGGGGGCCAACGTCCTGACTTTC.

The DNA of the CDR3 is TGTGCCAGCAGTTTACGGTGGGCAAGCACAGATACGCAGTATTTT. Its translation: CASSLRWASTDTQYF. The gene calls are TRBV28 and TRBJ2-3; unclear D gene. The CDR3 consists of 15 residues. Germline V lookup: CDR1 MDHEN, CDR2 SYDVKM. The ends were cut back, 2 bases at V and 0 bases at J, with 9 bases in the middle.

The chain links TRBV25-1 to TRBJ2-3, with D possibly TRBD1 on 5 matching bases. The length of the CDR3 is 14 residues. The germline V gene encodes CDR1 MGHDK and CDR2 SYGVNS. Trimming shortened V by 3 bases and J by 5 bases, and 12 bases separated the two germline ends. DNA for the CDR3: TGTGCCAGCAGTGATCCACGACAGCTAGATACGCAGTATTTT. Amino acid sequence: CASSDPRQLDTQYF.

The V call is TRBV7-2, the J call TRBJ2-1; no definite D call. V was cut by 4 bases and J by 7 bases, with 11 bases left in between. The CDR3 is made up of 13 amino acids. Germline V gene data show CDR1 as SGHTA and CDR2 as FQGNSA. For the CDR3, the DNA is TGTGCCAGCAGCTCTCAGGTGGATAATGAGCAGTTCTTC. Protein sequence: CASSSQVDNEQFF.

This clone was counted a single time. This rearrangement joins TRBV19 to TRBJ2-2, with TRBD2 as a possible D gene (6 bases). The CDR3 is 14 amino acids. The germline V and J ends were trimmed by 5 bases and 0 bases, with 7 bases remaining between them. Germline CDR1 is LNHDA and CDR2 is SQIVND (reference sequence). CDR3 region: CASSAGTNTGELFF. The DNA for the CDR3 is TGTGCCAGTAGTGCGGGAACGAACACCGGGGAGCTGTTTTTT.

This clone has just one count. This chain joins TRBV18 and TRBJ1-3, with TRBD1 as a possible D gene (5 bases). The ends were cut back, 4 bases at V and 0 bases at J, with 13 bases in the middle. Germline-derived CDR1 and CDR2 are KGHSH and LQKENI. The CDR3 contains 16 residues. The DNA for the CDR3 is TGTGCCAGCTCACAATCGACAGAGAGCTCTGGAAACACCATATATTTT. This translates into CASSQSTESSGNTIYF.

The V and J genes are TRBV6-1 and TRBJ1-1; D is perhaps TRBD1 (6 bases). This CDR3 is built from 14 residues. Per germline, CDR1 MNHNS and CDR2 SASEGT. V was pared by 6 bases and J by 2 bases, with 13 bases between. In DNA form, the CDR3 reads TGTGCCAGCAGCCAGGGGACACTTAACACTGAAGCTTTCTTT. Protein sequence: CASSQGTLNTEAFF.